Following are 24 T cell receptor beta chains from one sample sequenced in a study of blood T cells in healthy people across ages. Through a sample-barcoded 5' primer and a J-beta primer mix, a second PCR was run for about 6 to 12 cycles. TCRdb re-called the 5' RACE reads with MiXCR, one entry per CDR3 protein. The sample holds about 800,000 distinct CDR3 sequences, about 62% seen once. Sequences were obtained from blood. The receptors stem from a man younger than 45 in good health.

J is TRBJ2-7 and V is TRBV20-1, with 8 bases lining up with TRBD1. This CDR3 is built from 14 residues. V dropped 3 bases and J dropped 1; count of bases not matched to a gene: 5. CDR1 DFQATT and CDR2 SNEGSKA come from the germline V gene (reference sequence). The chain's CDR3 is CSARDQGASYEQYF. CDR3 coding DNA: TGCAGTGCTAGGGACCAGGGGGCTTCCTACGAGCAGTACTTC.

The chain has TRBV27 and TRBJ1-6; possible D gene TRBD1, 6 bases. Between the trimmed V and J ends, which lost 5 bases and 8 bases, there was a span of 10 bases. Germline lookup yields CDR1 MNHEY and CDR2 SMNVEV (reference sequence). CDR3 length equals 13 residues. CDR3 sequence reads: CASSRDTHSPLHF. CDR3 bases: TGTGCCAGCAGTCGGGACACCCATTCACCCCTCCACTTT.

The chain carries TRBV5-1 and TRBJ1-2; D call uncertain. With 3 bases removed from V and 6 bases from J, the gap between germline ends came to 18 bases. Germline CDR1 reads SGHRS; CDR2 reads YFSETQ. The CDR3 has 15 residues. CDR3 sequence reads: CASSSSLGDLNGYTF. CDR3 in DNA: TGCGCCAGCAGCTCGAGTCTCGGGGATCTGAATGGCTACACCTTC.

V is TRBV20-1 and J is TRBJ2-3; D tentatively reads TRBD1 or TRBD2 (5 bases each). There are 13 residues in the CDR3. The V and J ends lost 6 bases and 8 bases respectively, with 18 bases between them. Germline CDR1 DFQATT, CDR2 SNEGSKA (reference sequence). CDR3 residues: CSATPGAQTTQYF. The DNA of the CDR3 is TGCAGTGCAACCCCCGGGGCCCAGACTACGCAGTATTTT.

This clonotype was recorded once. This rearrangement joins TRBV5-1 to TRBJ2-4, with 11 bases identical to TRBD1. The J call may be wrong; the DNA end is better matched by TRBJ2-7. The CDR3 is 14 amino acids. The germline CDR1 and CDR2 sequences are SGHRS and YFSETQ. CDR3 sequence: CASRAGTGGVEQYF. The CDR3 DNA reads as TGCGCCAGCAGAGCCGGGACAGGGGGTGTCGAGCAGTACTTC.

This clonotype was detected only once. The CDR3 DNA reads TGTGCCATCAGTGCCCCGGACAGGGGGCGCGACGAGCAGTTCTTC. Its protein is CAISAPDRGRDEQFF. The chain carries TRBV10-3 and TRBJ2-1; 11 bases align to TRBD1. CDR3 length: 15 amino acids. The V gene's germline CDR1 is ENHRY and CDR2 SYGVKD. The J segment lost 10 bases and the V segment lost 4 bases, leaving 9 bases of the junction unmatched.

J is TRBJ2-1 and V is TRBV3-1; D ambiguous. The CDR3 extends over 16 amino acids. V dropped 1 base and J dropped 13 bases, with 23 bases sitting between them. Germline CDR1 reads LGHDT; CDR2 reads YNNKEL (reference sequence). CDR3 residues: CASSQGGRQDSETQFF. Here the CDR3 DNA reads TGTGCCAGCAGCCAAGGAGGACGGCAAGATTCAGAGACCCAGTTCTTC.

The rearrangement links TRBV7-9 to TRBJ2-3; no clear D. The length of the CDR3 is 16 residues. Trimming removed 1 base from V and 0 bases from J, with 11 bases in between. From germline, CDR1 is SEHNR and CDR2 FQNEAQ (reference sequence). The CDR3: CASSLGSAASTDTQYF. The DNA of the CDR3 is TGTGCCAGCAGCTTAGGGTCTGCGGCTAGCACAGATACGCAGTATTTT.

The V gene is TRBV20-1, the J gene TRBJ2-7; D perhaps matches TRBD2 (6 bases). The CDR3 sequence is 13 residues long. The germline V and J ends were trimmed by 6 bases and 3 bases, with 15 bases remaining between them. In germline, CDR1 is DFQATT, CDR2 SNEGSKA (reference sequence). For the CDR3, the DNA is TGCAGTGCCCCACGGGACGGGGGCTACGAGCAGTACTTC. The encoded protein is CSAPRDGGYEQYF.

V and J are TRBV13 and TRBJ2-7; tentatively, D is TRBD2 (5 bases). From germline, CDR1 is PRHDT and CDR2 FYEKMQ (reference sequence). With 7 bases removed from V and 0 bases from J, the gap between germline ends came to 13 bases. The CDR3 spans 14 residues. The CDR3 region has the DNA TGTGCCAGCACCGTAGAGGGCAGCTCCTACGAGCAGTACTTC. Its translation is CASTVEGSSYEQYF. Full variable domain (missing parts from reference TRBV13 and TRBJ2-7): AAGVIQSPRHLIKEKRETATLKCYPIPRHDTVYWYQQGPGQDPQFLISFYEKMQSDKGSIPDRFSAQQFSDYHSELNMSSLELGDSALYFCASTVEGSSYEQYFGPGTRLTVT.

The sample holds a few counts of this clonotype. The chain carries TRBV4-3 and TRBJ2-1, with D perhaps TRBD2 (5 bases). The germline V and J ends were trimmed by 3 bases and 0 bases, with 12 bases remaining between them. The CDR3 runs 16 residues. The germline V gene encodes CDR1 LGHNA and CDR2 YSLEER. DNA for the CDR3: TGCGCCAGCAGCCAGTCAGCGGAGACCTCCTACAATGAGCAGTTCTTC. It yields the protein CASSQSAETSYNEQFF.

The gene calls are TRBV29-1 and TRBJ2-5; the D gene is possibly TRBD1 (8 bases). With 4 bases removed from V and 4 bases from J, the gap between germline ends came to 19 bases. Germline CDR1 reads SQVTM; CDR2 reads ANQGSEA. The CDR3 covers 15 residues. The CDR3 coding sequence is TGCAGCGTTGGCAGGACAGGGAGGGGGCGAGAGACCCAGTACTTC. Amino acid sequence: CSVGRTGRGRETQYF.

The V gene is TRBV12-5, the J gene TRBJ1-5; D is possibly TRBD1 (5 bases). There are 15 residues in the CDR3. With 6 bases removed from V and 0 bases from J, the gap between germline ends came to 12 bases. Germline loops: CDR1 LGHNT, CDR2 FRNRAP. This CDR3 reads CASGKDSNSNQPQHF. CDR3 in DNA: TGTGCTAGTGGCAAAGACAGTAATAGCAATCAGCCCCAGCATTTT.

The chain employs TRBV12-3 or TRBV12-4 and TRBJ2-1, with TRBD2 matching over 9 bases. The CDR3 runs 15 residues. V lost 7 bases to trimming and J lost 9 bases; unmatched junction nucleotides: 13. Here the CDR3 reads CASMREGPLGGEQFF. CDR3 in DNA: TGTGCCAGCATGCGGGAGGGCCCTCTAGGGGGTGAGCAGTTCTTC.

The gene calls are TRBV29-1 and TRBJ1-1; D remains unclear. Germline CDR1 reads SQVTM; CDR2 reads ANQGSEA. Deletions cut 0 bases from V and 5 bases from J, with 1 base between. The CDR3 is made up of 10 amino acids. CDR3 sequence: CSVEDTEAFF. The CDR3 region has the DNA TGCAGCGTTGAAGATACTGAAGCTTTCTTT.

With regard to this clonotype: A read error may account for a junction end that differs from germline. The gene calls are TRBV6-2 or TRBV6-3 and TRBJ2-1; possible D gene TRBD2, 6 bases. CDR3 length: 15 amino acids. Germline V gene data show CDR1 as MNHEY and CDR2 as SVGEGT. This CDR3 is CASSYRDLRRNKQFF. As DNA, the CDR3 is TGTGCCAGCAGTTACCGGGACTTAAGACGCAATAAGCAGTTCTTC.

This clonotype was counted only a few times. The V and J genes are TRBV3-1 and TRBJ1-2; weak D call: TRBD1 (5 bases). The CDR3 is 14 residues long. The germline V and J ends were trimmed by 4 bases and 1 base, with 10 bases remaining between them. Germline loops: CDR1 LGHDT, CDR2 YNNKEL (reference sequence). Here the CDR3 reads CASSLGRDNYGYTF. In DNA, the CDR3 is TGTGCCAGCAGCCTGGGACGGGATAACTATGGCTACACCTTC. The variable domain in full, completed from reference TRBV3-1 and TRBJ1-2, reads DTAVSQTPKYLVTQMGNDKSIKCEQNLGHDTMYWYKQDSKKFLKIMFSYNNKELIINETVPNRFSPKSPDKAHLNLHINSLELGDSAVYFCASSLGRDNYGYTFGSGTRLTVV.

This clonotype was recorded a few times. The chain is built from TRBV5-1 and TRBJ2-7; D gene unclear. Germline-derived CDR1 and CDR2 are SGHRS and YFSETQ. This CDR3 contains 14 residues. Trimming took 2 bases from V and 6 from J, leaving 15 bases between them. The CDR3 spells CASSFGEAPSEQYF. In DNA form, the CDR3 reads TGCGCCAGCAGCTTTGGAGAGGCTCCGTCCGAGCAGTACTTC.

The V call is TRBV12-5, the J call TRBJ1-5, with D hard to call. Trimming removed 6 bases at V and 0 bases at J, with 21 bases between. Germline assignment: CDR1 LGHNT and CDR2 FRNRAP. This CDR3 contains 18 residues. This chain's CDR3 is CASGSGSGGLNSNQPQHF. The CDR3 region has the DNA TGTGCTAGTGGCTCCGGGAGCGGAGGACTTAATAGCAATCAGCCCCAGCATTTT.

CDR3 residues: CASSSGTYSYEQYF. The DNA for the CDR3 is TGCGCCAGCAGCTCCGGGACATACTCCTACGAGCAGTACTTC. The J gene is TRBJ2-7, the V gene TRBV5-1, with D tentatively TRBD1 (6 bases). Germline CDR1 is SGHRS and CDR2 is YFSETQ. The CDR3 covers 14 residues. V was pared by 3 bases and J by 0 bases, with 10 bases between.

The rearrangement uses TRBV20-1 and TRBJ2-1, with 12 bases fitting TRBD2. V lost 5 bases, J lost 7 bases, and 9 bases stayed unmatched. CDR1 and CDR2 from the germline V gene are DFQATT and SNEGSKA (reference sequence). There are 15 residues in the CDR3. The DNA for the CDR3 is TGCAGTGCTGTTGAGACTAGCGGGAGTCCAAATGAGCAGTTCTTC. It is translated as CSAVETSGSPNEQFF.

The CDR3 protein is CASSRTGVYEQYF. As DNA, the CDR3 is TGTGCCAGCAGCCGCACAGGGGTCTACGAGCAGTACTTC. The chain recombines TRBV7-2 with TRBJ2-7, with 7 positions matching TRBD1. Germline V gene sequence: CDR1 SGHTA, CDR2 FQGNSA. The CDR3 runs 13 residues. The J segment lost 3 bases and the V segment lost 5 bases, leaving 4 bases of the junction unmatched.

The CDR3 spells CASSLQLRAGETQYF. CDR3 nucleotide sequence: TGTGCCAGCAGCTTACAACTACGGGCGGGGGAGACCCAGTACTTC. The chain couples TRBV7-2 to TRBJ2-5, with D tentatively TRBD2 (6 bases). The CDR3 covers 15 residues. The germline V gene has CDR1 SGHTA and CDR2 FQGNSA. V gave up 2 bases and J gave up 5 bases, with 15 bases separating them.

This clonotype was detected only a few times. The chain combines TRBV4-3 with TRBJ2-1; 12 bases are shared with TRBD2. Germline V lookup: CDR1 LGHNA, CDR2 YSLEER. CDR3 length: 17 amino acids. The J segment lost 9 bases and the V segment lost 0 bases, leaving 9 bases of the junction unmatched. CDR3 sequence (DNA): TGCGCCAGCAGCCAAGATGGCCTAGCGGGAGGGTCGGGTGAGCAGTTCTTC. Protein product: CASSQDGLAGGSGEQFF.